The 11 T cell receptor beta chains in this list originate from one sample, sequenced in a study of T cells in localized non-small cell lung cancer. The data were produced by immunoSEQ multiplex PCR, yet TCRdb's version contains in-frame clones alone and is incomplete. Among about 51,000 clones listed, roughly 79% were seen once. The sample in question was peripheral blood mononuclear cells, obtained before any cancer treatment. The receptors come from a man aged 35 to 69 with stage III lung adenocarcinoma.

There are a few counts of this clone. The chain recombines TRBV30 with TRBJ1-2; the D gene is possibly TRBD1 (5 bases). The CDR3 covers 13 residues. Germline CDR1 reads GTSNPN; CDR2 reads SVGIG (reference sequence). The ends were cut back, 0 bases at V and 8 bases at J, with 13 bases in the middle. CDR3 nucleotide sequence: TGTGCCTGGAGTGTAATGGGGCCCGGGGGCTACACCTTC. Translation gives CAWSVMGPGGYTF.

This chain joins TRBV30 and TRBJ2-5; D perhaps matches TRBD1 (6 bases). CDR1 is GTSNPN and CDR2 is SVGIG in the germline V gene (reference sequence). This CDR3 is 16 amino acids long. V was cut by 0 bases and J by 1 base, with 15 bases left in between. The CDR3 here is CAWSVGQSGSQETQYF. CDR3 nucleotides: TGTGCCTGGAGTGTAGGACAGTCTGGGTCCCAAGAGACCCAGTACTTC.

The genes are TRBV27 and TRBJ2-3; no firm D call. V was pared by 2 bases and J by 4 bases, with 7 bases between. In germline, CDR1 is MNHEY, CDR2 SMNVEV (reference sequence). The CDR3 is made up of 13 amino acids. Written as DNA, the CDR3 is TGTGCCAGCAGTTTAACCGGAGCAGATACGCAGTATTTT. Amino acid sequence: CASSLTGADTQYF.

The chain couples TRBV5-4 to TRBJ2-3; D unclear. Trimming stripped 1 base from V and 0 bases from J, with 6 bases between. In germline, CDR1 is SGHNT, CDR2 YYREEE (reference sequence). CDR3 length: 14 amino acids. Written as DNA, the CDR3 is TGTGCCAGCAGCTTGACGGACAGCACAGATACGCAGTATTTT. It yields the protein CASSLTDSTDTQYF. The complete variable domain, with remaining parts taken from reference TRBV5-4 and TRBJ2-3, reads ETGVTQSPTHLIKTRGQQVTLRCSSQSGHNTVSWYQQALGQGPQFIFQYYREEENGRGNFPPRFSGLQFPNYSSELNVNALELDDSALYLCASSLTDSTDTQYFGPGTRLTVL.

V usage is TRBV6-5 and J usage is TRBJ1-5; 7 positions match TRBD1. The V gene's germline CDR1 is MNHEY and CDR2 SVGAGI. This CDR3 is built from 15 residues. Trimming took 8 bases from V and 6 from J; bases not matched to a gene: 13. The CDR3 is CASRLGGQQAQPQHF. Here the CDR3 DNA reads TGTGCCAGCCGATTGGGGGGACAGCAGGCTCAGCCCCAGCATTTT.

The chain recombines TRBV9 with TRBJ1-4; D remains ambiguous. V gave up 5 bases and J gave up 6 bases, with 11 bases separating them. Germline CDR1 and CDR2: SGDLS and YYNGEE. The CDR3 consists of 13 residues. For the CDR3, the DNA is TGTGCCAGCAGGGGGAAGATGGATGAAAAACTGTTTTTT. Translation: CASRGKMDEKLFF.

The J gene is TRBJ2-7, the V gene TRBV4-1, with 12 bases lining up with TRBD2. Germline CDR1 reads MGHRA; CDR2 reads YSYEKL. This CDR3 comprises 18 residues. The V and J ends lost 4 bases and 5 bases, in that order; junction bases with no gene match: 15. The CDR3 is CASSPLSSGGAKWNEQYF. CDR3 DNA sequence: TGCGCCAGCAGCCCCCTCTCTAGCGGGGGGGCTAAATGGAACGAGCAGTACTTC.

The CDR3 spells CSVGRHQTTDTQYF. The CDR3, as DNA: TGCAGCGTTGGTAGACACCAAACCACAGATACGCAGTATTTT. The chain couples TRBV29-1 to TRBJ2-3; D gene ambiguous. In germline, CDR1 is SQVTM, CDR2 ANQGSEA. This CDR3 has 14 amino acids. Trimming stripped 4 bases from V and 2 bases from J, with 13 bases between.

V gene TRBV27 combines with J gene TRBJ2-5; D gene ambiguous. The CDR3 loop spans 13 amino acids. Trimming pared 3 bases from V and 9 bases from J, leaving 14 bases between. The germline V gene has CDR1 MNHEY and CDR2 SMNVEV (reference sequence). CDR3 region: CASSFGEAAAQYF. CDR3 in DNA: TGTGCCAGCAGTTTTGGAGAGGCGGCGGCCCAGTACTTC.

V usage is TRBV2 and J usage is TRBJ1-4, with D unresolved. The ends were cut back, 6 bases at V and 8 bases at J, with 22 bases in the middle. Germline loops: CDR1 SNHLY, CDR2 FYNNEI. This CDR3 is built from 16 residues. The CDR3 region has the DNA TGTGCCAGCAGCCCACCGCGGATCGGAAATCGGGAAAAACTGTTTTTT. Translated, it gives CASSPPRIGNREKLFF. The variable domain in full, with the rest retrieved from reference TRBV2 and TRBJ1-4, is EPEVTQTPSHQVTQMGQEVILRCVPISNHLYFYWYRQILGQKVEFLVSFYNNEISEKSEIFDDQFSVERPDGSNFTLKIRSTKLEDSAMYFCASSPPRIGNREKLFFGSGTQLSVL.

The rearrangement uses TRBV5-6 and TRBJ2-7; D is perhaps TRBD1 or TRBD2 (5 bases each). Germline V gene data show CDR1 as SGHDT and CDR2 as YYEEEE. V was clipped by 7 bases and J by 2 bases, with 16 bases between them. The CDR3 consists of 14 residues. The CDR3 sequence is CASGAVGEPYEQYF. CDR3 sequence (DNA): TGTGCCAGCGGGGCTGTAGGGGAGCCCTACGAGCAGTACTTC.